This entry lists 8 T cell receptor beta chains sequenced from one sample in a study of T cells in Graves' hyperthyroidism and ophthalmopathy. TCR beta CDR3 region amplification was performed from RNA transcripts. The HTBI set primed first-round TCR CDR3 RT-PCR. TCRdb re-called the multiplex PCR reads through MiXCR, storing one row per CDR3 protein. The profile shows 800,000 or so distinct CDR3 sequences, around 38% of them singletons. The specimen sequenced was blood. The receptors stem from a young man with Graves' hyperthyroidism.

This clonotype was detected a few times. The CDR3 DNA sequence: TGTGCCAGCAGCTCAGCGACAGGGGTCTTCTACGAGCAGTACTTC. Translated: CASSSATGVFYEQYF. The chain joins TRBV11-3 to TRBJ2-7, with 8 bases identical to TRBD1. J was trimmed by 3 bases and V by 4 bases; bases with no gene match: 8. Germline assignment: CDR1 SGHNT and CDR2 YENEEA. The CDR3 runs 15 residues. Full variable domain (remainder filled in from reference TRBV11-3 and TRBJ2-7): EAGVVQSPRYKIIEKKQPVAFWCNPISGHNTLYWYLQNLGQGPELLIRYENEEAVDDSQLPKDRFSAERLKGVDSTLKIQPAELGDSAVYLCASSSATGVFYEQYFGPGTRLTVT.

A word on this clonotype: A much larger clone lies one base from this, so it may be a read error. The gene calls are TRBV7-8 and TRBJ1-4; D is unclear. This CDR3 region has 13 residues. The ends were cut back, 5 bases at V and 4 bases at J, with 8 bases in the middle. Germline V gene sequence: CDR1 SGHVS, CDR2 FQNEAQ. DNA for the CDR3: TGTGCCAGCAGCAAACGGGGTAATGAAAAACTGTTTTTT. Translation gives CASSKRGNEKLFF.

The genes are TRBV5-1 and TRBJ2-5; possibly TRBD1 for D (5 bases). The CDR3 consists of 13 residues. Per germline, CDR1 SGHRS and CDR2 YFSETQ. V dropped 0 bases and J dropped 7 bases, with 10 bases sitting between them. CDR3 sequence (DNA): TGCGCCAGCAGCTTGGACAGGATGGGGACCCAGTACTTC. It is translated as CASSLDRMGTQYF.

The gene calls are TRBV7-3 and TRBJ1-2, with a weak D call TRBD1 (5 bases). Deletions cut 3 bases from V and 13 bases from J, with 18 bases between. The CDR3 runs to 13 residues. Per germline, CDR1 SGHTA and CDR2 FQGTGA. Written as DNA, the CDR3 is TGTGCCAGCAGCTTGGCGGGACCGTTCCCCATCACCTTC. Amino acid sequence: CASSLAGPFPITF.

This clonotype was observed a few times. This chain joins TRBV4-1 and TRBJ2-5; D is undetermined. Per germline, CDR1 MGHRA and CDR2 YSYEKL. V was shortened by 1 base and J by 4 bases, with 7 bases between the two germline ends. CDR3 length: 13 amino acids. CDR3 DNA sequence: TGCGCCAGCAGCCAAGTTAGTCGAGAGACCCAGTACTTC. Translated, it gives CASSQVSRETQYF.

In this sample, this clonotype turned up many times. The DNA for the CDR3 is TGTGCCAGCACCGGGACCCTGGGGACTGAAGCTTTCTTT. Protein sequence: CASTGTLGTEAFF. V and J are TRBV15 and TRBJ1-1, with D perhaps TRBD1 (5 bases). The germline CDR1 and CDR2 sequences are LNHNV and YYDKDF (reference sequence). The CDR3 length is 13 residues. Trimming took 10 bases from V and 5 from J, leaving 17 bases between them.

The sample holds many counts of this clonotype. CDR3 nucleotide sequence: TGTGCCAGCAGCTCCCTTCGGGGGACTGAAGCTTTCTTT. The encoded protein is CASSSLRGTEAFF. The gene calls are TRBV7-2 and TRBJ1-1, with D maybe TRBD1 (5 bases). This CDR3 contains 13 residues. V was cut by 4 bases and J by 5 bases, with 11 bases left in between. From germline, CDR1 is SGHTA and CDR2 FQGNSA.

CDR3 residues: CASTPTRTSNTGELFF. CDR3 nucleotide sequence: TGTGCCAGCACCCCGACTCGGACTTCGAACACCGGGGAGCTGTTTTTT. The chain has TRBV5-5 and TRBJ2-2; a weak D match, TRBD2 (5 bases). Trimming removed 6 bases from V and 0 bases from J, with 15 bases in between. The CDR3 spans 16 residues. In germline, CDR1 is SGHKS, CDR2 YYEKEE (reference sequence).